Below, one T cell receptor (beta chain) is given with its context. Its antigen is not identified. A much larger clone lies one base from this, so it may be a read error. This sample was included in a study of T-cell reconstitution after alpha-beta-depleted transplantation in children. The study's findings and limits: The study reportedly traced alpha-beta T cells about two months after transplant to several hundred expanded graft clones. After transplant, high TCRbeta diversity at day 60 in some patients arose from surviving recipient T cells and thymic progenitors. The authors attributed T-cell counts and diversity one year after transplant mostly to newly produced T cells.

The CDR3 runs 14 residues. This sample's TCRbeta library carried unique molecular identifier barcodes. From the PCR reads, TCRdb called clonotypes with MiXCR, one entry per CDR3 protein. The sample holds approximately 500,000 distinct CDR3 sequences, roughly a tenth seen once. This chain uses TRBV12-3 or TRBV12-4 with TRBJ2-3; TRBD2 matches at 10 bases. The material was PBMCs, obtained before TCRalphabeta/CD19-depleted stem cell transplant. The sequence was obtained from a child aged 2 to 10 with inherited bone marrow failure, due to receive a stem cell transplant. Written as DNA, the CDR3 is TGTGCAAATCTAGCGGGAGCCACCACAGATACGCACTATTTT. Residues: CANLAGATTDTHYF.